The entry below describes one TCR beta chain. Its target is unknown. Investigators divided CD4+ cells into CD45RA+ naive and CD45RA-negative memory subsets. The sample belongs to a study of shared clonotypes between healthy human individuals. Study-wide results and limits: Naive subsets typically showed greater estimated richness than memory subsets.

Libraries were prepared by immunoSEQ multiplex PCR; TCRdb keeps only in-frame clonotypes and omits some of them. The sample records some 500,000 clones, about 96% being singletons. The CDR3 covers 15 residues. CDR1 and CDR2 from the germline V gene are MGHRA and YSYEKL. V was clipped by 4 bases and J by 5 bases, with 17 bases between them. The material sequenced was naive CD4+ T cells sorted from blood. As to subset: CD45RA+ positively selected. This chain links TRBV4-1 with TRBJ1-2; possible D gene TRBD1, 6 bases. This TCR derives from a woman aged 30 to 39 in good health. Here the CDR3 reads CASSPRGRGPYGYTF. As DNA, the CDR3 is TGCGCCAGCAGCCCCCGGGGCAGGGGCCCTTATGGCTACACCTTC.